The 3 T cell receptor beta chains below all came from one sample that was sequenced in a study of T cell responses to AZD1222 COVID-19 vaccine. Libraries were prepared by immunoSEQ multiplex PCR; TCRdb keeps only in-frame clonotypes and omits some of them. This table has around 160,000 clones, around nine tenths appearing once. This sample comprised peripheral blood, obtained on day 0 of MenACWY control vaccination. Receptors originate from an adult in good health.

This clone came up once. The chain uses TRBV7-9 and TRBJ1-5; D remains ambiguous. V lost 5 bases, J lost 4 bases, and 15 bases lay in between. This CDR3 comprises 15 residues. Germline V gene lookup returns CDR1 SEHNR and CDR2 FQNEAQ (reference sequence). The CDR3: CASSPDLPGNQPQHF. DNA for the CDR3: TGTGCCAGCAGCCCGGACCTCCCGGGGAATCAGCCCCAGCATTTT.

This chain uses TRBV4-1 with TRBJ2-6, with D perhaps matching TRBD2 (6 bases). The CDR3 covers 18 residues. The V end was cut by 0 bases, the J end by 1 base, with 13 bases between. CDR1 is MGHRA and CDR2 is YSYEKL in the germline V gene. CDR3 sequence reads: CASSQDLAALSGANVLTF. The CDR3, as DNA: TGCGCCAGCAGCCAAGATTTAGCGGCTTTATCTGGGGCCAACGTCCTGACTTTC.

The chain carries TRBV20-1 and TRBJ2-1, with D unresolved. This CDR3 has 14 residues. Germline lookup yields CDR1 DFQATT and CDR2 SNEGSKA (reference sequence). The V end lost 3 bases, the J end lost 3 bases, and 12 bases lay between the germline ends. The CDR3 loop reads CSASEPTGYNEQFF. The CDR3, as DNA: TGCAGTGCTAGTGAGCCAACCGGCTACAATGAGCAGTTCTTC.